This T cell receptor beta chain appears in the sequencing data of a study of cytomegalovirus exposure and HLA in healthy donors. Points from the study as a whole: Subsequent analysis found a tendency for first-cohort TCR clusters to co-occur within the approximately 130 validation repertoires. Reports showed the classifier diagnosing cytomegalovirus status with high specificity and sensitivity.

It was the approximately 120-subject validation cohort, separate from the approximately 700-subject first cohort, to which the donors belonged. TCRdb keeps only in-frame clones here, not all; method: immunoSEQ multiplex PCR. The sample consists of 55,000 to 80,000 clones, 85% to 95% of them appearing once. This clone is a singleton in its sample. What it binds is unknown. This CDR3 contains 16 residues. With V trimmed by 0 bases and J by 5 bases, 8 bases remained unmatched. Germline CDR1 is SEHNR and CDR2 is FQNEAQ (reference sequence). Sequences were obtained from PBMCs. The TCR sequence derives from a young man in good health and CMV-seronegative. The chain couples TRBV7-9 to TRBJ2-3; 7 nucleotides align to TRBD1. The CDR3 spells CASSLAGQGGIDTQYF. In DNA form, the CDR3 reads TGTGCCAGCAGCTTAGCAGGCCAAGGGGGCATAGATACGCAGTATTTT.